This passage covers 31 T cell receptor beta chains from one sample sequenced in a study of regulatory T cells in long-lasting Graves disease. Researchers made TCR beta libraries by using iRepertoire HTBI primers and running Arm-PCR on CDR3 regions. MiXCR was run by TCRdb on the multiplex PCR reads, yielding one entry per CDR3 protein. The table shows 430,000 or so distinct CDR3 sequences, with roughly 21% occurring only once. This sample's time point: persistent/refractory GD, antithyroid drugs over 5 years with positive TRAb. PBMC-derived RNA was used for the TCR library. This sample comprised peripheral blood mononuclear cells (PBMCs), obtained when the disease was refractory, from a patient treated with antithyroid drugs. All receptors derive from a female donor with Graves disease.

This clonotype showed up many times. J is TRBJ1-2 and V is TRBV2; 8 nucleotides agree with TRBD1. The ends lost 2 bases at V and 1 base at J; junction bases unmatched: 15. CDR1 is SNHLY and CDR2 is FYNNEI in the germline V gene. The CDR3 is made up of 19 amino acids. CDR3 sequence reads: CASSENKLGEQGVNYGYTF. CDR3 nucleotides: TGTGCCAGCAGTGAAAATAAGTTGGGTGAACAGGGGGTTAACTATGGCTACACCTTC.

Concerning this clonotype itself: A much more abundant neighbour one base away suggests this may be a read error. This likely comes from a read error, as the CDR3 has no conserved phenylalanine or tryptophan at its end. The chain joins TRBV12-3 or TRBV12-4 to TRBJ2-6; TRBD1 or TRBD2 may be the D gene (7 bases each). Trimming removed 5 bases at V and 0 bases at J, with 23 bases between. The CDR3 is made up of 20 amino acids. CDR3 in DNA: TGTGCCAGCAGTCTGCGAGACAGGGACTATTCTCTCTCTGGGGCCAACGTCCTGACTATC. Translation gives CASSLRDRDYSLSGANVLTI.

A remark on this clonotype: This may be a read error: a much more frequent sequence differs by one nucleotide. The V call is TRBV2, the J call TRBJ1-2, with D hard to call. This CDR3 has 11 amino acids. The germline CDR1 and CDR2 sequences are SNHLY and FYNNEI. V was cut by 11 bases and J by 3 bases, with 10 bases left in between. The CDR3, as DNA: TGTGCCGGCACCGCTGACTATGGCTACACCTTC. It encodes CAGTADYGYTF.

The table lists this clonotype with many counts. This rearrangement joins TRBV2 to TRBJ2-7; tentative D call: TRBD1 (5 bases). Germline values: CDR1 SNHLY, CDR2 FYNNEI. The CDR3 sequence is 13 residues long. V was cut by 6 bases and J by 2 bases, with 11 bases left in between. Here the CDR3 DNA reads TGTGCCAGCAGGTTGACAGTGACCTACGAGCAGTACTTC. This encodes CASRLTVTYEQYF.

This clonotype was seen repeatedly, ten times or more. The chain carries TRBV25-1 and TRBJ1-2; 9 bases agree with TRBD1. Germline values: CDR1 MGHDK, CDR2 SYGVNS. This CDR3 has 16 residues. V gave up 1 base and J gave up 2 bases; unmatched junction bases: 5. CDR3 loop: CASSEFFGQGNYGYTF. The CDR3 nucleotides read TGTGCCAGCAGTGAATTCTTTGGACAGGGGAACTATGGCTACACCTTC.

This clonotype occurred many times. The gene calls are TRBV28 and TRBJ2-5; 15 positions match TRBD2. Germline V gives CDR1 MDHEN, CDR2 SYDVKM. With 3 bases clipped from V and 5 bases from J, the junction kept 16 bases outside the gene matches. The CDR3 has 20 amino acids. CDR3 sequence: CASSFLQGLAGGPDGETQYF. CDR3 coding DNA: TGTGCCAGCAGTTTTCTCCAAGGACTAGCGGGAGGGCCTGACGGTGAGACCCAGTACTTC.

Remarks on this clonotype: With a much larger clone just one base away, this may be a read error. The genes are TRBV10-3 and TRBJ2-7; 14 positions agree with TRBD2. Germline V CDR1 and CDR2: ENHRY, SYGVKD. CDR3 length: 17 residues. CDR3 bases: TGTGCCATCACACCGGGACTAGCGGGAGAAGGGAACTACGAGCAGTGCTTC. This codes for CAITPGLAGEGNYEQCF.

This clonotype was counted a few times. As DNA, the CDR3 is TGCAGTGCTAGTGAGGCAGGGTCACCCTACGAGCAGTACTTC. The encoded protein is CSASEAGSPYEQYF. The V and J genes are TRBV20-1 and TRBJ2-7; tentatively, D is TRBD1 (5 bases). Between the trimmed V and J ends, which lost 3 bases and 2 bases, there was a span of 14 bases. The germline gives CDR1 DFQATT, CDR2 SNEGSKA (reference sequence). This CDR3 region has 14 residues.

The chain couples TRBV7-8 to TRBJ1-6, with 9 bases lining up with TRBD1. Germline CDR1 and CDR2: SGHVS and FQNEAQ. CDR3 length: 15 residues. With V trimmed by 6 bases and J by 10 bases, 10 bases remained unmatched. The CDR3 loop reads CASSSGTGTGSPLHF. CDR3 in DNA: TGTGCCAGCAGTTCCGGGACAGGGACCGGATCACCCCTCCACTTT.

Only a few counts were recorded for this clonotype. The chain links TRBV5-1 to TRBJ2-5, with TRBD1 identical over 8 bases. V was pared by 0 bases and J by 5 bases, with 6 bases of the junction left unmatched. Germline V gives CDR1 SGHRS, CDR2 YFSETQ. This CDR3 comprises 15 residues. CDR3 DNA sequence: TGCGCCAGCAGCTTGGGGACAGGGAGGATTGAGACCCAGTACTTC. Protein: CASSLGTGRIETQYF.

At least ten counts were recorded for this clonotype. This sequence joins TRBV3-1 and TRBJ2-7; the D is unclear. V was cut by 4 bases and J by 3 bases, with 13 bases left in between. CDR1 and CDR2 (germline): LGHDT, YNNKEL (reference sequence). This CDR3 has 14 residues. The CDR3 loop is CASSPGPPRYEQYF. CDR3 DNA sequence: TGTGCCAGCAGCCCGGGCCCTCCCCGCTACGAGCAGTACTTC.

This clonotype was recorded many times. This chain connects TRBV20-1 to TRBJ2-7; 8 bases align to TRBD2. J was trimmed by 1 base and V by 5 bases; bases with no gene match: 10. The CDR3 contains 15 residues. In germline, CDR1 is DFQATT, CDR2 SNEGSKA (reference sequence). DNA for the CDR3: TGCAGTGCTCCACACGGACTAGCCCCATCCTACGAGCAGTACTTC. Translation: CSAPHGLAPSYEQYF.

This clonotype has ten or more counts. This chain links TRBV27 with TRBJ2-5; D may correspond to TRBD1 or TRBD2 (5 bases each). Germline V gene sequence: CDR1 MNHEY, CDR2 SMNVEV (reference sequence). V was pared by 4 bases and J by 5 bases, with 11 bases between. The CDR3 is 13 amino acids. The CDR3, as DNA: TGTGCCAGCAGTTGGGACCCCGAGGAGACCCAGTACTTC. Translated, it gives CASSWDPEETQYF.

This clonotype has a count of ten or more. V gene TRBV3-1 combines with J gene TRBJ1-2; the match to TRBD1 covers 9 bases. The CDR3 contains 14 residues. The ends lost 4 bases at V and 4 bases at J; junction bases unmatched: 4. Per the germline V gene, CDR1 is LGHDT and CDR2 is YNNKEL (reference sequence). The CDR3 loop reads CASSRTGEFYGYTF. The CDR3 bases are TGTGCCAGCAGCCGGACAGGGGAATTCTATGGCTACACCTTC.

The chain uses TRBV19 and TRBJ2-5; maybe TRBD1 (6 bases). V was pared by 4 bases and J by 0 bases, with 9 bases between. CDR3 length: 14 amino acids. CDR1 and CDR2 (germline): LNHDA, SQIVND (reference sequence). The DNA of the CDR3 is TGTGCCAGTAGTAAAACAGGGAACCAAGAGACCCAGTACTTC. Translation gives CASSKTGNQETQYF. Full variable domain (outside the CDR3, taken from reference TRBV19 and TRBJ2-5): DGGITQSPKYLFRKEGQNVTLSCEQNLNHDAMYWYRQDPGQGLRLIYYSQIVNDFQKGDIAEGYSVSREKKESFPLTVTSAQKNPTAFYLCASSKTGNQETQYFGPGTRLLVL.

The rearrangement links TRBV2 to TRBJ2-5; weak D call: TRBD2 (5 bases). Germline CDR1 SNHLY, CDR2 FYNNEI. This CDR3 region has 21 residues. V lost 3 bases, J lost 3 bases, and 32 bases lay in between. For the CDR3, the DNA is TGTGCCAGCAGTGACTATGACGGCCACCGGGATAGTGGGGATGGTGAAGAGACCCAGTACTTC. It translates to CASSDYDGHRDSGDGEETQYF.

A note on this clonotype: A much larger clonotype is one base distant, so this may be a read error. The chain joins TRBV6-2 or TRBV6-3 to TRBJ2-7; D perhaps matches TRBD2 (8 bases). Germline V gene sequence: CDR1 MNHEY, CDR2 SVGEGT. The CDR3 has 17 amino acids. In DNA form, the CDR3 reads TGTGCCAGCAATTACAGGGGACTAGACGGGAGAAGCTACGAGCAGTACTTC. It is translated as CASNYRGLDGRSYEQYF.

V usage is TRBV20-1 and J usage is TRBJ2-7, with D maybe TRBD2 (6 bases). The CDR3 has 15 residues. Looked up from germline, CDR1 is DFQATT and CDR2 is SNEGSKA (reference sequence). V was cut by 5 bases and J by 4 bases, with 21 bases left in between. The CDR3 DNA reads TGCAGTGCTTTACGTCGGGGGAACCTTCTTTACGAGCAGTACTTC. It specifies CSALRRGNLLYEQYF.

This clonotype was detected only a few times. This chain uses TRBV4-2 with TRBJ1-4; 7 nucleotides align to TRBD1. The V and J ends lost 1 base and 4 bases, in that order; junction bases with no gene match: 3. This CDR3 spans 15 amino acids. Germline CDR1 is LGHNA and CDR2 is YNFKEQ. Written as DNA, the CDR3 is TGTGCCAGCAGCCAAGCCGGGACAGATAATGAAAAACTGTTTTTT. Protein: CASSQAGTDNEKLFF.

The sample holds many counts of this clonotype. This rearrangement joins TRBV12-3 or TRBV12-4 to TRBJ2-1; 10 bases align to TRBD2. The CDR3 is 15 residues long. The trim removed 5 bases at V and 5 bases at J, leaving 6 bases unmatched. CDR3 protein: CASSPRLAGNNEQFF. The CDR3 nucleotides are TGTGCCAGCAGTCCTCGACTAGCGGGCAACAATGAGCAGTTCTTC.

The chain uses TRBV20-1 and TRBJ2-1; tentative D call: TRBD2 (5 bases). The germline gives CDR1 DFQATT, CDR2 SNEGSKA (reference sequence). This CDR3 contains 14 residues. The V end lost 8 bases, the J end lost 4 bases, and 18 bases lay between the germline ends. CDR3: CSNSAATSYNEQFF. The CDR3 nucleotides are TGCAGTAATTCAGCGGCAACCAGTTACAATGAGCAGTTCTTC.

This clonotype was detected many times. The rearrangement uses TRBV18 and TRBJ1-1; no clear D gene. The ends were cut back, 3 bases at V and 3 bases at J, with 8 bases in the middle. Germline V lookup: CDR1 KGHSH, CDR2 LQKENI. There are 13 residues in the CDR3. The CDR3 sequence: CASSPRVDTEAFF. CDR3 sequence (DNA): TGTGCCAGCTCACCTAGGGTTGACACTGAAGCTTTCTTT.

The chain employs TRBV6-1 and TRBJ1-3; D may be TRBD1 (5 bases). The CDR3 loop spans 14 amino acids. Trimming took off 5 bases at V and 3 bases at J, with 11 bases between the two ends. Germline V lookup: CDR1 MNHNS, CDR2 SASEGT. DNA of the CDR3: TGTGCCAGCAGTCCGCAGGGATTTGGAAACACCATATATTTT. It is translated as CASSPQGFGNTIYF.

This clonotype was seen at least ten times. The V and J genes are TRBV28 and TRBJ1-2, with 9 bases matching TRBD1. The ends lost 5 bases at V and 5 bases at J; junction bases unmatched: 6. This CDR3 is built from 14 residues. CDR1 and CDR2 from the germline V gene are MDHEN and SYDVKM. This chain's CDR3 is CASSPLTGGYGYTF. As DNA, the CDR3 is TGTGCCAGCAGTCCTCTGACAGGGGGATATGGCTACACCTTC.

The table lists this clonotype with many counts. This chain joins TRBV20-1 and TRBJ2-7; the match to TRBD2 covers 8 bases. The CDR3 covers 16 residues. Unmatched junction bases numbered 9, after V lost 0 bases and J lost 2 bases. Germline V gene sequence: CDR1 DFQATT, CDR2 SNEGSKA (reference sequence). CDR3 sequence reads: CSARDPVSGGTYEQYF. CDR3 DNA: TGCAGTGCTAGAGACCCAGTCAGCGGGGGAACCTACGAGCAGTACTTC.

The chain uses TRBV30 and TRBJ1-2; TRBD1 might be the D (6 bases). Germline V gene sequence: CDR1 GTSNPN, CDR2 SVGIG (reference sequence). The V gene lost 3 bases and the J gene lost 5 bases, with 13 bases spanning the gap. The CDR3 sequence is 13 residues long. The CDR3 spells CAWSAWTAYGYTF. The CDR3 nucleotides read TGTGCCTGGAGCGCATGGACAGCGTATGGCTACACCTTC.

In its sample, this clonotype was seen many times. This sequence joins TRBV12-3 or TRBV12-4 and TRBJ1-5; 8 positions match TRBD1. This CDR3 region has 17 residues. Trimming removed 5 bases from V and 1 base from J; junction bases left unmatched: 10. CDR3 amino acids: CASSPTAGGLSNQPQHF. CDR3 bases: TGTGCCAGCAGTCCCACGGCAGGGGGCTTAAGCAATCAGCCCCAGCATTTT.

The J gene is TRBJ2-2, the V gene TRBV4-1; D possibly corresponds to TRBD1 (6 bases). There are 14 residues in the CDR3. CDR1 and CDR2 (germline): MGHRA, YSYEKL. Between the trimmed V and J ends, which lost 3 bases and 6 bases, there was a span of 11 bases. This CDR3 reads CASSQLGGSGELFF. CDR3 nucleotides: TGCGCCAGCAGCCAGTTAGGGGGATCCGGGGAGCTGTTTTTT.

This clonotype was seen a handful of times. The V and J genes are TRBV4-2 and TRBJ2-7; 9 bases are shared with TRBD2. Looked up from germline, CDR1 is LGHNA and CDR2 is YNFKEQ. The CDR3 is 16 residues long. The J segment lost 1 base and the V segment lost 0 bases, leaving 4 bases of the junction unmatched. CDR3 loop: CASSQETSGLSYEQYF. CDR3 in DNA: TGTGCCAGCAGCCAAGAAACTAGCGGGCTATCCTACGAGCAGTACTTC.

This clonotype was observed many times. The V and J genes are TRBV28 and TRBJ1-2; D is ambiguous. Germline V CDR1 and CDR2: MDHEN, SYDVKM. CDR3 length equals 15 residues. V shed 3 bases and J shed 0 bases, with 11 bases lying between them. The CDR3 sequence: CASSFQGLANYGYTF. The CDR3 region has the DNA TGTGCCAGCAGTTTTCAAGGACTAGCTAACTATGGCTACACCTTC.

This clonotype was seen more than once but under ten times. The chain combines TRBV5-1 with TRBJ2-7, with 7 bases identical to TRBD2. CDR1 is SGHRS, CDR2 YFSETQ, per germline. V shed 5 bases and J 5 bases; nucleotides not matched to a gene: 10. The length of the CDR3 is 14 residues. DNA for the CDR3: TGCGCCAGCAGTTCGGGGAGGGTCGGCCACGAGCAGTACTTC. As protein: CASSSGRVGHEQYF. Filled out from reference TRBV5-1 and TRBJ2-7, the complete variable domain reads KAGVTQTPRYLIKTRGQQVTLSCSPISGHRSVSWYQQTPGQGLQFLFEYFSETQRNKGNFPGRFSGRQFSNSRSEMNVSTLELGDSALYLCASSSGRVGHEQYFGPGTRLTVT.